This entry lists 20 T cell receptor beta chains sequenced from one sample in a study of shared clonotypes between healthy human individuals. Sequenced by immunoSEQ multiplex PCR; TCRdb stores in-frame clones only, minus some. Among millions of clones listed, 85% to 95% were seen once. Source material: naive CD4+ T cells sorted from blood. As to subset: CD45RA+ positively selected. These receptors were taken from a man in his late teens or twenties in good health.

This chain joins TRBV19 and TRBJ1-5; 8 nucleotides match TRBD1. The CDR3 extends over 16 amino acids. Trimming removed 5 bases from V and 2 bases from J; junction bases left unmatched: 8. Germline values: CDR1 LNHDA, CDR2 SQIVND (reference sequence). The CDR3 nucleotides are TGTGCCAGTAGTTCGCAAGACAGGGGCGGCAATCAGCCCCAGCATTTT. This encodes CASSSQDRGGNQPQHF.

V is TRBV9 and J is TRBJ1-3; D gene unclear. CDR3 length: 15 residues. V was pared by 3 bases and J by 0 bases, with 10 bases between. CDR1 SGDLS and CDR2 YYNGEE come from the germline V gene. CDR3 coding DNA: TGTGCCAGCAGCGGCATGGGTTTCTCTGGAAACACCATATATTTT. Protein: CASSGMGFSGNTIYF.

As regards this clone: The sample has other DNA sequences that encode this CDR3 too. This sequence joins TRBV5-1 and TRBJ2-3; 11 bases are shared with TRBD2. In germline, CDR1 is SGHRS, CDR2 YFSETQ. The length of the CDR3 is 16 residues. The junction had 2 bases not matched to a gene; V was cut back by 0 bases and J by 2 bases. The CDR3, as DNA: TGCGCCAGCAGCTTGGCACTAGCGGGGGCCACAGATACGCAGTATTTT. This encodes CASSLALAGATDTQYF.

The V and J genes are TRBV5-6 and TRBJ1-4; 12 positions agree with TRBD1. The V and J ends lost 7 bases and 5 bases, in that order; junction bases with no gene match: 12. CDR3 length equals 17 residues. Germline V lookup: CDR1 SGHDT, CDR2 YYEEEE. The CDR3 spells CASQLGTGGAPNEKLFF. The CDR3 DNA sequence: TGTGCCAGCCAGCTCGGGACAGGGGGCGCCCCGAATGAAAAACTGTTTTTT. Complete variable domain (other parts from reference TRBV5-6 and TRBJ1-4): DAGVTQSPTHLIKTRGQQVTLRCSPKSGHDTVSWYQQALGQGPQFIFQYYEEEERQRGNFPDRFSGHQFPNYSSELNVNALLLGDSALYLCASQLGTGGAPNEKLFFGSGTQLSVL.

CDR3 sequence (DNA): TGTGCCAGCAGTATTAGCGGGGCGAACACCGGGGAGCTGTTTTTT. It is translated as CASSISGANTGELFF. The chain combines TRBV6-4 with TRBJ2-2, with 8 bases lining up with TRBD2. Losses at the gene ends were 5 bases for V and 0 bases for J; bases not matched to a gene: 2. CDR1 and CDR2 from the germline V gene are MRHNA and SNTAGT. CDR3 length: 15 amino acids.

The rearrangement links TRBV6-5 to TRBJ1-1, with no clear D. V shed 2 bases and J shed 1 base, with 8 bases lying between them. This CDR3 region has 14 residues. Germline V lookup: CDR1 MNHEY, CDR2 SVGAGI. The CDR3: CASSYRGGNTEAFF. CDR3 nucleotide sequence: TGTGCCAGCAGTTACCGGGGAGGGAACACTGAAGCTTTCTTT.

The rearrangement uses TRBV28 and TRBJ2-1; 8 nucleotides align to TRBD2. The V gene end was trimmed by 6 bases and the J gene end by 3 bases; junction bases not matched to a gene: 10. CDR1 and CDR2 (germline): MDHEN, SYDVKM. The CDR3 has 16 amino acids. The CDR3 DNA is TGTGCCAGCAGCTCCCTCAGCGGGAGTTACTACAATGAGCAGTTCTTC. Amino acid sequence: CASSSLSGSYYNEQFF.

This clone appeared a single time. V and J are TRBV7-2 and TRBJ1-5; TRBD1 aligns across 7 bases. From germline, CDR1 is SGHTA and CDR2 FQGNSA. This CDR3 contains 15 residues. J gave up 4 bases and V 3 bases, and 6 bases lay outside the gene matches. CDR3 nucleotide sequence: TGTGCCAGCAGCTTGACAGGGAGAGTGAATCAGCCCCAGCATTTT. Its protein is CASSLTGRVNQPQHF.

This chain uses TRBV5-4 with TRBJ2-1; 14 bases agree with TRBD2. Per germline, CDR1 SGHNT and CDR2 YYREEE (reference sequence). The CDR3 has 15 residues. V shed 4 bases, J shed 9 bases, and the junction held 6 bases outside the gene matches. CDR3 bases: TGTGCCAGCAGCACGACTAGCGGGAGGGCCCGTGAGCAGTTCTTC. Its protein is CASSTTSGRAREQFF.

V gene TRBV2 combines with J gene TRBJ2-7; 10 bases are shared with TRBD1. Germline V gene lookup returns CDR1 SNHLY and CDR2 FYNNEI. The V and J ends lost 5 bases and 5 bases, in that order; junction bases with no gene match: 6. This CDR3 is 14 amino acids long. The CDR3 here is CASSPTGGLNEQYF. The DNA of the CDR3 is TGTGCCAGCAGTCCGACAGGGGGCTTGAACGAGCAGTACTTC.

In nucleotides, the CDR3 is TGTGCCAGCAGTCCAACAGCGACGGTAGGGGAAAAACTGTTTTTT. This translates into CASSPTATVGEKLFF. This sequence joins TRBV28 and TRBJ1-4; D not resolved. The CDR3 totals 15 residues. Deletions cut 5 bases from V and 8 bases from J, with 18 bases between. CDR1 is MDHEN, CDR2 SYDVKM, per germline.

This sequence joins TRBV5-1 and TRBJ1-1; D uncertain. This CDR3 comprises 15 residues. Germline loops: CDR1 SGHRS, CDR2 YFSETQ. Trimming removed 3 bases at V and 2 bases at J, with 14 bases between. In DNA form, the CDR3 reads TGCGCCAGCAGCTCGATGACCGACGCTAACACTGAAGCTTTCTTT. As protein: CASSSMTDANTEAFF.

Regarding this clone: The same CDR3 also results from other DNA sequences found in this sample. The chain has TRBV19 and TRBJ2-5, with D possibly called TRBD1 or TRBD2 (5 bases each). The CDR3 is made up of 15 amino acids. Trimming left V 4 bases short and J 5 bases short, with 17 bases between. CDR1 and CDR2 from the germline V gene are LNHDA and SQIVND (reference sequence). The CDR3: CASSTAGTGGETQYF. For the CDR3, the DNA is TGTGCCAGTAGTACCGCGGGTACTGGGGGTGAGACCCAGTACTTC.

This clone has just one count. J is TRBJ2-5 and V is TRBV7-4, with D unclear. The CDR3 is 11 amino acids. Germline loops: CDR1 SGHVT, CDR2 SQSDAQ. The V end lost 5 bases, the J end lost 2 bases, and 3 bases lay between the germline ends. The CDR3 DNA reads TGTGCCAGCAGCCCTCAAGAGACCCAGTACTTC. This gives the protein CASSPQETQYF. Using reference TRBV7-4 and TRBJ2-5 for the parts outside the CDR3, the full variable domain is GAGVSQSPRYKVAKRGRDVALRCDSISGHVTLYWYRQTLGQGSEVLTYSQSDAQRDKSGRPSGRFSAERPERSVSTLKIQRTEQGDSAVYLCASSPQETQYFGPGTRLLVL.

The genes are TRBV18 and TRBJ2-1; D unresolved. There are 15 residues in the CDR3. V lost 6 bases, J lost 2 bases, and 14 bases lay in between. In germline, CDR1 is KGHSH, CDR2 LQKENI. CDR3 sequence (DNA): TGTGCCAGCTCCCTGGGCAGCGAACCCTACAATGAGCAGTTCTTC. Residues: CASSLGSEPYNEQFF.

V and J are TRBV11-2 and TRBJ2-7; D may match TRBD1 or TRBD2 (5 bases each). This CDR3 has 17 amino acids. V was clipped by 5 bases and J by 0 bases, with 20 bases between them. Per the germline V gene, CDR1 is SGHAT and CDR2 is FQNNGV. Here the CDR3 reads CASSLSGTRIFSYEQYF. CDR3 coding DNA: TGTGCCAGCAGCCTTTCCGGGACGCGAATCTTCTCCTACGAGCAGTACTTC.

As concerns this clone: Mismatch with germline at one junction end may stem from a read error. V and J are TRBV10-3 and TRBJ2-7; TRBD1 might be the D (6 bases). Germline V gene data show CDR1 as ENHRY and CDR2 as SYGVKD. The CDR3 is made up of 13 amino acids. This chain's CDR3 is CAISETDPGARGF. In DNA form, the CDR3 reads TGTGCCATCAGTGAGACGGACCCAGGGGCAAGGGGCTTC.

The gene calls are TRBV19 and TRBJ1-1; possible D gene TRBD1, 6 bases. Between the trimmed V and J ends, which lost 5 bases and 4 bases, there was a span of 17 bases. CDR1 is LNHDA, CDR2 SQIVND, per germline (reference sequence). The CDR3 is 15 residues long. The CDR3 reads CASSSFIQGRTEAFF. CDR3 bases: TGTGCCAGTAGTTCCTTTATACAGGGACGCACTGAAGCTTTCTTT.

The J gene is TRBJ1-5, the V gene TRBV6-5, with a tentative D call TRBD1 (5 bases). The CDR3 has 13 residues. Germline values: CDR1 MNHEY, CDR2 SVGAGI. Deletions cut 7 bases from V and 6 bases from J, with 13 bases between. CDR3 region: CASNAGLGQPQHF. DNA for the CDR3: TGTGCCAGCAATGCGGGGCTAGGTCAGCCCCAGCATTTT.

The rearrangement uses TRBV13 and TRBJ2-3, with D possibly TRBD2 on 6 matching bases. CDR1 PRHDT and CDR2 FYEKMQ come from the germline V gene (reference sequence). CDR3 size: 16 residues. V gave up 0 bases and J gave up 6 bases, with 16 bases separating them. CDR3 in amino acids: CASSLGIGLARDTQYF. The DNA for the CDR3 is TGTGCCAGCAGCTTAGGCATAGGGCTAGCGCGTGATACGCAGTATTTT.